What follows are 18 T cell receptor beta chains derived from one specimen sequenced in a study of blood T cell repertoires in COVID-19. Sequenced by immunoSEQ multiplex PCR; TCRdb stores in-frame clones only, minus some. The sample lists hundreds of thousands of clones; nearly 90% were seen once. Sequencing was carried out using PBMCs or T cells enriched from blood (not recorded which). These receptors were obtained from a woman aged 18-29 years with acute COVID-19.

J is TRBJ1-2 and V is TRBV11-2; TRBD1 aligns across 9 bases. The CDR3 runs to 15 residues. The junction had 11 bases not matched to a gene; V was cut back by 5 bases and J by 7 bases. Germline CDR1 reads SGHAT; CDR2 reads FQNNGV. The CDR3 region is CASSARDRVTSGYTF. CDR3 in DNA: TGTGCCAGCAGCGCCCGGGACAGGGTAACCAGTGGCTACACCTTC.

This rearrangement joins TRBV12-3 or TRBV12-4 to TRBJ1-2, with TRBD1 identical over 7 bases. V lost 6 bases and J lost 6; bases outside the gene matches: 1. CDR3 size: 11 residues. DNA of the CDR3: TGTGCCAGCAGACAGGGGCATGGCTACACCTTC. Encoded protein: CASRQGHGYTF.

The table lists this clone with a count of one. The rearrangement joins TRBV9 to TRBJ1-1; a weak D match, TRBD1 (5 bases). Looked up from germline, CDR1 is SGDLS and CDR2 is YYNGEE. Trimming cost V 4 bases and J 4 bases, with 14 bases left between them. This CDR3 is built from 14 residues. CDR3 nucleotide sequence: TGTGCCAGCAGCCCATTTGTTAGGGGCACTGAAGCTTTCTTT. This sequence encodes CASSPFVRGTEAFF.

The CDR3 sequence is CATSDGPQTEAFF. The CDR3 nucleotides are TGTGCCACCAGTGATGGCCCACAAACTGAAGCTTTCTTT. This chain joins TRBV24-1 and TRBJ1-1; no definite D call. Germline CDR1 reads KGHDR; CDR2 reads SFDVKD. Between the trimmed V and J ends, which lost 3 bases and 5 bases, there was a span of 9 bases. The CDR3 is made up of 13 amino acids.

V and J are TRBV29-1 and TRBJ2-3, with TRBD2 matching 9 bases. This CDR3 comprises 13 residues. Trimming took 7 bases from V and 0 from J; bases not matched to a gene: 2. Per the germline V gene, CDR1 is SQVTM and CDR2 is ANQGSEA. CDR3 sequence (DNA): TGCAGCGCCGGGACTAGCAGCACAGATACGCAGTATTTT. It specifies CSAGTSSTDTQYF.

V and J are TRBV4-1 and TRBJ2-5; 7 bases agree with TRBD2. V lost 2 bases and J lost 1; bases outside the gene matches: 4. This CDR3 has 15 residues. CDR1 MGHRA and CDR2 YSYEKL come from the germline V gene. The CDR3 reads CASSQSTSRQETQYF. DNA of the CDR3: TGCGCCAGCAGCCAATCGACTAGCCGCCAAGAGACCCAGTACTTC.

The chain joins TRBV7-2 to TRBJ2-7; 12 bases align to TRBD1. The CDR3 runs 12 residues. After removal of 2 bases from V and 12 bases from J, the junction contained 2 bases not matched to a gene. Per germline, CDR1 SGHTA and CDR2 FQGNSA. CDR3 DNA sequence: TGTGCCAGCAGCTTAATGGGACAGGGGGCGTACTTC. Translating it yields CASSLMGQGAYF.

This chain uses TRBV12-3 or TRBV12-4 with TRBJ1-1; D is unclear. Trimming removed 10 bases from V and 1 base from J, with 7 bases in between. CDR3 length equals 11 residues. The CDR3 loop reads CATGKNTEAFF. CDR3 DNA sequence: TGTGCCACCGGGAAGAACACTGAAGCTTTCTTT.

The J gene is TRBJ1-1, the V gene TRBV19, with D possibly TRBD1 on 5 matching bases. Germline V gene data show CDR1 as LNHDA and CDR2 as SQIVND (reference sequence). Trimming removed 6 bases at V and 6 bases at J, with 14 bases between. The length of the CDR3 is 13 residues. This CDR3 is CASRTGGSPEAFF. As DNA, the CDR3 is TGTGCCAGTAGGACCGGGGGGTCGCCTGAAGCTTTCTTT.

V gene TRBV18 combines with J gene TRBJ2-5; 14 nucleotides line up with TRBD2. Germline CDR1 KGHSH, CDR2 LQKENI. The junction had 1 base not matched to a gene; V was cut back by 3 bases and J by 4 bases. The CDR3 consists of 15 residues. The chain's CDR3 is CASSPGTSGRETQYF. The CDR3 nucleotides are TGTGCCAGCTCACCCGGGACTAGCGGGAGAGAGACCCAGTACTTC.

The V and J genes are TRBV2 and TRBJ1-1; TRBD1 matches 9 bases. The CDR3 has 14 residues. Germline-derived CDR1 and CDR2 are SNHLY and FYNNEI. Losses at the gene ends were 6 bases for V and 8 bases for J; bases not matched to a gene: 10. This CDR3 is CASSSPGQGREAFF. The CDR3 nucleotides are TGTGCCAGCAGCTCCCCGGGACAGGGAAGAGAAGCTTTCTTT.

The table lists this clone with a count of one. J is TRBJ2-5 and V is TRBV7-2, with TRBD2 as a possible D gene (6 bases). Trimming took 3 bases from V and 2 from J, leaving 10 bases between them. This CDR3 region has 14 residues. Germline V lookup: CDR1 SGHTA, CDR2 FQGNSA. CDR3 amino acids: CASSFRTTQETQYF. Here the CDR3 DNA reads TGTGCCAGCAGCTTCCGGACTACTCAAGAGACCCAGTACTTC.

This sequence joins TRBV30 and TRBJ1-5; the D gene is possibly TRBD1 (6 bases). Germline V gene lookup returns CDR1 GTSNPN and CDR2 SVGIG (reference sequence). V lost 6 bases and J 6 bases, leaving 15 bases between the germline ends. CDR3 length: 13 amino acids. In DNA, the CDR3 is TGTGCCTGTTCCTGGACAGATGGTCAGCCCCAGCATTTT. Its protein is CACSWTDGQPQHF.

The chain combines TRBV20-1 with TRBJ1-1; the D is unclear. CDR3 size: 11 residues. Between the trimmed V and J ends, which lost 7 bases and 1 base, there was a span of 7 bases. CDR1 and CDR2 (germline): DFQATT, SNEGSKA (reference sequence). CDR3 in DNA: TGCAGTGGGGGAGCGAACACTGAAGCTTTCTTT. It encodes CSGGANTEAFF.

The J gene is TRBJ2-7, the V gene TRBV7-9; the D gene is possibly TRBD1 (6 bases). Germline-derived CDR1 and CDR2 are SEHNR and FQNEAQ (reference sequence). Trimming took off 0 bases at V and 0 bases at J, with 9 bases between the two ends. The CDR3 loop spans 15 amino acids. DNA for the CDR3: TGTGCCAGCAGCTTAGCGACAGGCCTCTCCTACGAGCAGTACTTC. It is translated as CASSLATGLSYEQYF.

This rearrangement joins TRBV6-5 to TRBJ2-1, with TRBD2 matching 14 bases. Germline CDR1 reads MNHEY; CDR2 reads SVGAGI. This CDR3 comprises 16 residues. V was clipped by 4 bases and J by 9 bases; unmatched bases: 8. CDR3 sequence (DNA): TGTGCCAGCAGTTTCGCAGGGACTAGCGGGAGTGCTGAGCAGTTCTTC. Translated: CASSFAGTSGSAEQFF.

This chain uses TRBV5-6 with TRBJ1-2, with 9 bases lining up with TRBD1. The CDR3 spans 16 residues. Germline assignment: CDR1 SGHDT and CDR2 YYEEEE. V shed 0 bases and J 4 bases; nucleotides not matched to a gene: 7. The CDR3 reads CASSLAPDRGTYGYTF. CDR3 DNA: TGTGCCAGCAGCTTGGCCCCGGACAGGGGAACCTATGGCTACACCTTC.

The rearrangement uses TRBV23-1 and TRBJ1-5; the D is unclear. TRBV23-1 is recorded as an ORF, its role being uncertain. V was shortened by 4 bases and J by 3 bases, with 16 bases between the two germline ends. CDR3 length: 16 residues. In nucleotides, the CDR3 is TGCGCCAGCAGTCGACTAAACGTGGAGCCCAATCAGCCCCAGCATTTT. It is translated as CASSRLNVEPNQPQHF.